The 15 T cell receptor beta chains given below trace back to one sample, sequenced in a study of blood T cell repertoires in COVID-19. The data were produced by immunoSEQ multiplex PCR, yet TCRdb's version contains in-frame clones alone and is incomplete. The sample lists roughly 80,000 clones; 75% to 90% were seen once. Sample: peripheral blood. The receptors derive from a man between 60 and 75 years old with active or convalescent COVID-19.

The V and J genes are TRBV5-1 and TRBJ2-1, with 10 bases lining up with TRBD1. CDR1 SGHRS and CDR2 YFSETQ come from the germline V gene. The CDR3 sequence is 15 residues long. V shed 3 bases and J 1 base; nucleotides not matched to a gene: 1. The CDR3 coding sequence is TGCGCCAGCAGCTCGGGACAGGGGTCCTACAATGAGCAGTTCTTC. The encoded protein is CASSSGQGSYNEQFF.

J is TRBJ2-1 and V is TRBV5-4; 9 nucleotides agree with TRBD1. Trimming took 2 bases from V and 3 from J; bases not matched to a gene: 6. Germline CDR1 SGHNT, CDR2 YYREEE (reference sequence). The CDR3 consists of 16 residues. The CDR3 here is CASSLKQGADYNEQFF. The CDR3 DNA is TGTGCCAGCAGCTTAAAACAGGGGGCTGACTACAATGAGCAGTTCTTC.

The chain links TRBV5-4 to TRBJ2-2; TRBD1 matches at 8 bases. CDR3 length equals 14 residues. J was trimmed by 7 bases and V by 0 bases; bases with no gene match: 2. Germline CDR1 reads SGHNT; CDR2 reads YYREEE (reference sequence). CDR3 sequence reads: CASSLGDRNGELFF. The CDR3 DNA follows: TGTGCCAGCAGCTTGGGGGACAGGAACGGGGAGCTGTTTTTT. Combining the CDR3 with reference TRBV5-4 and TRBJ2-2 gives the whole variable domain ETGVTQSPTHLIKTRGQQVTLRCSSQSGHNTVSWYQQALGQGPQFIFQYYREEENGRGNFPPRFSGLQFPNYSSELNVNALELDDSALYLCASSLGDRNGELFFGEGSRLTVL.

CDR3 nucleotides: TGTGCCAGTAGTTCCGTAGCGGGGGGCTACAATGAGCAGTTCTTC. Translating it yields CASSSVAGGYNEQFF. The chain is built from TRBV19 and TRBJ2-1, with TRBD2 matching over 10 bases. J gave up 3 bases and V 5 bases, and 4 bases lay outside the gene matches. Germline assignment: CDR1 LNHDA and CDR2 SQIVND (reference sequence). This CDR3 region has 15 residues.

The rearrangement uses TRBV28 and TRBJ1-5, with 8 bases matching TRBD1. V trimming: 3 bases; J trimming: 2 bases; junction bases outside the gene matches: 9. From germline, CDR1 is MDHEN and CDR2 SYDVKM. This CDR3 comprises 17 residues. The CDR3 DNA sequence: TGTGCCAGCAGTTTTCCCAGGGGGCGGACAGGCAATCAGCCCCAGCATTTT. This gives the protein CASSFPRGRTGNQPQHF.

This clone was counted a few times. This rearrangement joins TRBV6-1 to TRBJ1-1; the D gene is possibly TRBD1 (5 bases). The V end was cut by 3 bases, the J end by 2 bases, with 13 bases between. The length of the CDR3 is 15 residues. Germline CDR1 and CDR2: MNHNS and SASEGT. CDR3 in amino acids: CASSEGGGRNTEAFF. CDR3 coding DNA: TGTGCCAGCAGTGAGGGGGGGGGTCGTAACACTGAAGCTTTCTTT.

The chain combines TRBV12-2 with TRBJ2-3; the table names TRBD2, a call not compared with the DNA. TRBV12-2 is a known pseudogene. The CDR3 spans 19 residues. CDR3 protein: CASRPERPGLVVLADTQYF. The CDR3 DNA sequence: TGTGCAAGTCGCCCTGAAAGACCGGGACTAGTGGTTTTGGCAGATACGCAGTATTTT.

The CDR3 DNA reads as TGTGCCAGCAGCCCCCGGACAGCGGTGTTGAACACTGAAGCTTTCTTT. The encoded protein is CASSPRTAVLNTEAFF. The V gene is TRBV9, the J gene TRBJ1-1; tentatively, D is TRBD1 (6 bases). The germline V and J ends were trimmed by 4 bases and 0 bases, with 16 bases remaining between them. CDR1 and CDR2 from the germline V gene are SGDLS and YYNGEE. This CDR3 comprises 16 residues. Drawing the rest from reference TRBV9 and TRBJ1-1, the complete variable domain is DSGVTQTPKHLITATGQRVTLRCSPRSGDLSVYWYQQSLDQGLQFLIQYYNGEERAKGNILERFSAQQFPDLHSELNLSSLELGDSALYFCASSPRTAVLNTEAFFGQGTRLTVV.

The V gene is TRBV7-6, the J gene TRBJ2-5; TRBD2 is a possible D gene (5 bases). Per germline, CDR1 SGHVS and CDR2 FNYEAQ. The V end was cut by 2 bases, the J end by 1 base, with 11 bases between. The CDR3 is 15 amino acids. The CDR3 DNA reads TGTGCCAGCAGCTTAAATTCGGGATTCCAAGAGACCCAGTACTTC. Its translation: CASSLNSGFQETQYF.

The chain employs TRBV6-2 or TRBV6-3 and TRBJ2-1; possible D gene TRBD2, 7 bases. The germline V and J ends were trimmed by 0 bases and 5 bases, with 14 bases remaining between them. Germline CDR1 reads MNHEY; CDR2 reads SVGEGT. CDR3 length: 16 amino acids. The CDR3 sequence is CASSYSSGGLNNEQFF. In DNA form, the CDR3 reads TGTGCCAGCAGTTACTCTTCGGGGGGCCTTAACAATGAGCAGTTCTTC.

This chain joins TRBV4-3 and TRBJ2-1, with 8 positions matching TRBD2. This CDR3 spans 21 amino acids. V lost 4 bases and J lost 4; bases outside the gene matches: 24. CDR1 and CDR2 (germline): LGHNA, YSLEER. CDR3 amino acids: CASSPQVSPSPGGAGYNEQFF. The CDR3 DNA follows: TGCGCCAGCAGCCCTCAGGTCTCCCCATCCCCCGGGGGGGCCGGGTACAATGAGCAGTTCTTC.

This chain uses TRBV21-1 with TRBJ1-1. TRBV21-1 is recorded as a pseudogene. The CDR3 loop spans 10 amino acids. CDR3 sequence reads: CASRGTEAFF. CDR3 bases: TGTGCCAGCCGGGGCACTGAAGCTTTCTTT.

This clone was found a few times. The gene calls are TRBV4-2 and TRBJ1-1, with D possibly being TRBD1 (5 bases). Germline CDR1 reads LGHNA; CDR2 reads YNFKEQ. This CDR3 has 13 residues. V lost 6 bases, J lost 0 bases, and 8 bases lay in between. The CDR3 DNA sequence: TGTGCCAGCAGGGGGGGGATGAACACTGAAGCTTTCTTT. Translating it yields CASRGGMNTEAFF.

The V gene is TRBV7-9, the J gene TRBJ2-4, with D tentatively TRBD1 (6 bases). There are 16 residues in the CDR3. Germline V gives CDR1 SEHNR, CDR2 FQNEAQ (reference sequence). The V end lost 3 bases, the J end lost 0 bases, and 12 bases lay between the germline ends. The CDR3 bases are TGTGCCAGCAGCTTGGTTACAGGGCTAGCCAAAAACATTCAGTACTTC. Protein product: CASSLVTGLAKNIQYF.

The DNA of the CDR3 is TGTGCCAGCAGCGCCCTAGCGGGGGGGATCGATGAGCAGTTCTTC. Encoded protein: CASSALAGGIDEQFF. The chain couples TRBV6-2 or TRBV6-3 to TRBJ2-1; 12 bases align to TRBD2. Trimming at V came to 6 bases and at J to 8 bases, leaving 8 bases not matched to a gene. The germline CDR1 and CDR2 sequences are MNHEY and SVGEGT. This CDR3 is built from 15 residues.